The clone carrying this TCR beta chain appeared a few times. As previously described, bulk TCR libraries were made using listed TCR primers. TCRdb independently ran MiXCR on the PCR reads; one entry per CDR3 protein. The repertoire holds 70,000 to 95,000 distinct CDR3 sequences, with 15% to 20% as singletons. The data originate from a study of molecular identifiers for immune sequencing clone quantification. This CDR3 contains 16 residues. Trimming pared 7 bases from V and 4 bases from J, leaving 22 bases between. Germline CDR1 LGHDT, CDR2 YNNKEL (reference sequence). The V gene is TRBV3-1, the J gene TRBJ1-1; perhaps TRBD1 as D (6 bases). The clonotype was recovered from a human donor in good health. Some libraries in this study had Jurkat cell RNA spiked in. The sequenced sample consisted of naive CD8+ T cells from blood, with Jurkat cell RNA spiked in. Described subset: FACS-sorted CD8+CD4-CCR7+CD45RA+ naive T cells. This CDR3 reads CASTTGLVKSRTEAFF. CDR3 DNA: TGTGCCAGCACCACAGGGTTAGTAAAAAGTCGCACTGAAGCTTTCTTT.